This T cell receptor beta chain emerged from a study of cytomegalovirus exposure and HLA in healthy donors. Findings and caveats of the study: According to a subsequent analysis, TCR clusters from the first cohort were inclined to appear together in the 120 validation repertoires. Cytomegalovirus status was reportedly diagnosed by the classifier with high specificity and sensitivity.

The protocol was immunoSEQ multiplex PCR, while the TCRdb copy is restricted to in-frame clones and leaves out a portion. The repertoire holds approximately 70,000 clones, with roughly 94% as singletons. This CDR3 comprises 15 residues. In germline, CDR1 is MDHEN, CDR2 SYDVKM. With V trimmed by 5 bases and J by 8 bases, 14 bases remained unmatched. Comment on this clone: Its antigen is undetermined.

The clonotype comes from a woman aged 18-29 years in good health and CMV-seronegative. The chain recombines TRBV28 with TRBJ1-1; 7 bases are shared with TRBD1. Sequenced sample: PBMCs. This CDR3 reads CASSLGPGQIMEAFF. CDR3 DNA: TGTGCCAGCAGTCTTGGTCCGGGACAGATTATGGAAGCTTTCTTT.